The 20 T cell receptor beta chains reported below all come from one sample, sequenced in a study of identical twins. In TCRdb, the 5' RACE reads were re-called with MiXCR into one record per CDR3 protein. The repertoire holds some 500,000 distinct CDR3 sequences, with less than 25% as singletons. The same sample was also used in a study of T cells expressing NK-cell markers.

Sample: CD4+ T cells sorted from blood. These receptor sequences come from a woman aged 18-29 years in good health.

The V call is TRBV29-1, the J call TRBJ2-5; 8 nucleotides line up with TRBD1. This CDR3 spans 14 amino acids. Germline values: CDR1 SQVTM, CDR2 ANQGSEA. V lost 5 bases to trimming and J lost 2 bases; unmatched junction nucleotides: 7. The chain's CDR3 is CSVLGTGDQETQYF. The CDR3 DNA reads TGCAGCGTTCTCGGGACAGGAGATCAAGAGACCCAGTACTTC.

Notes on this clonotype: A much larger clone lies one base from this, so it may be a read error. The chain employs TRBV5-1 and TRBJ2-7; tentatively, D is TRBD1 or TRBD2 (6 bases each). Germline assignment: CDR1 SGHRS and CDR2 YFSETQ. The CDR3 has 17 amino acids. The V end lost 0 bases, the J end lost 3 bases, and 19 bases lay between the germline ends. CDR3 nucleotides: TGCGCCAGCAGCTTGGGGGGGGTCAGGGGACGGCTCTACGAGCAGTACTTC. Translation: CASSLGGVRGRLYEQYF.

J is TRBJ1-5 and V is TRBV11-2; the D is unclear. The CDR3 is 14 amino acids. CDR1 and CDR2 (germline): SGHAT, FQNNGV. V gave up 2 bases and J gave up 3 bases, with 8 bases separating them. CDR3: CASSLTGNNQPQHF. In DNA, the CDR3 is TGTGCCAGCAGCTTAACCGGGAACAATCAGCCCCAGCATTTT.

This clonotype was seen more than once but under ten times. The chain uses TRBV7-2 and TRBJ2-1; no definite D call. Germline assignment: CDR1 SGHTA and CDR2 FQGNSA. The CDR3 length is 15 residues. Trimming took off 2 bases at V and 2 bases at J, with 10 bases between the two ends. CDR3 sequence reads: CASSLRGSTYNEQFF. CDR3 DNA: TGTGCCAGCAGCTTACGCGGTTCCACCTACAATGAGCAGTTCTTC. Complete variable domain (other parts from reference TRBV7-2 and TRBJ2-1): GAGVSQSPSNKVTEKGKDVELRCDPISGHTALYWYRQSLGQGLEFLIYFQGNSAPDKSGLPSDRFSAERTGGSVSTLTIQRTQQEDSAVYLCASSLRGSTYNEQFFGPGTRLTVL.

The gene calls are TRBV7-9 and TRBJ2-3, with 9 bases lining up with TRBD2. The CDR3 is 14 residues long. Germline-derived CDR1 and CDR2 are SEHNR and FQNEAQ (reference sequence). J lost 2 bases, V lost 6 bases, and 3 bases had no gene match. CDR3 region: CASRRLAATDTQYF. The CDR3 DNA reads TGTGCCAGCAGGCGACTAGCGGCCACAGATACGCAGTATTTT.

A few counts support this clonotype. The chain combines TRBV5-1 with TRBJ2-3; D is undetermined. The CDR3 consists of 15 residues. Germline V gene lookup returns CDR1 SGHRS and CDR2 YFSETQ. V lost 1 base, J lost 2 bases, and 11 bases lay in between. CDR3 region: CASSLFQRITDTQYF. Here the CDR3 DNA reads TGCGCCAGCAGCTTGTTCCAGCGTATCACAGATACGCAGTATTTT.

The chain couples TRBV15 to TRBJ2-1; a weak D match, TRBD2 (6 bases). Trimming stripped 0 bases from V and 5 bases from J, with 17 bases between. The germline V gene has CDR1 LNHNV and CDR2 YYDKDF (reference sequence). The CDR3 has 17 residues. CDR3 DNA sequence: TGTGCCACCAGCAGAGATAGCAGCGGGTGGCCTCACAATGAGCAGTTCTTC. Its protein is CATSRDSSGWPHNEQFF.

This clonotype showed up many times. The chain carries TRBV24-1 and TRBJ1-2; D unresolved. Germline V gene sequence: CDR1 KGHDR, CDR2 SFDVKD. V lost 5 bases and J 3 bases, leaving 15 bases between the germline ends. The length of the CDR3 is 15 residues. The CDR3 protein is CATSALGRSDYGYTF. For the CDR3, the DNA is TGTGCCACCAGTGCCCTCGGGCGGTCTGACTATGGCTACACCTTC.

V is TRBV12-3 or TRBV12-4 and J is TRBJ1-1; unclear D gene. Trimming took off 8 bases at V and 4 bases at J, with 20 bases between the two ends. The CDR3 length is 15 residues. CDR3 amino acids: CASARAQDGFTEAFF. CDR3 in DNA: TGTGCCAGCGCAAGGGCCCAGGACGGGTTCACTGAAGCTTTCTTT.

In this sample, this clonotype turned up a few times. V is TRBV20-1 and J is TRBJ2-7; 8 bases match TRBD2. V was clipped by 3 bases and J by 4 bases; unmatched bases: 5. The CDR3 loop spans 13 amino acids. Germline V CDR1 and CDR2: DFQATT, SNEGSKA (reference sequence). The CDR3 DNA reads TGCAGTGCTAGTGTCGGACTAGCTTACGAGCAGTACTTC. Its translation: CSASVGLAYEQYF.

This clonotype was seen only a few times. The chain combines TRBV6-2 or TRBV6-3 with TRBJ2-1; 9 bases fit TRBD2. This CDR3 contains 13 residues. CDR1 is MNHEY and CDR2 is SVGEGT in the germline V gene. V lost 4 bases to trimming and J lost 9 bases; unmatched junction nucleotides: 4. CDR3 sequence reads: CASSSGTSLEQFF. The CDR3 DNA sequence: TGTGCCAGCAGTTCGGGGACTAGCCTTGAGCAGTTCTTC.

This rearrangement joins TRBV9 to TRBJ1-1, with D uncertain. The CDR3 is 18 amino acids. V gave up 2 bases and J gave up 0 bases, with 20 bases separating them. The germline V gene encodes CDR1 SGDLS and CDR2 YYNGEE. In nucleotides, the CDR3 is TGTGCCAGCAGCGTCCGACTGGCGAAAACTTACATGAACACTGAAGCTTTCTTT. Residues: CASSVRLAKTYMNTEAFF.

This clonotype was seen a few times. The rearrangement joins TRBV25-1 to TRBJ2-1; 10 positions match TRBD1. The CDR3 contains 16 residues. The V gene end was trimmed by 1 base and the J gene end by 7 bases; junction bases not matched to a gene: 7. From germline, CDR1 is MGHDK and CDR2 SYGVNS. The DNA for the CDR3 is TGTGCCAGCAGTGAATTCGACAGGGGGCGGGTAAATGAGCAGTTCTTC. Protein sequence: CASSEFDRGRVNEQFF.

The CDR3 loop is CASSKGQLNTEAFF. The CDR3 coding sequence is TGTGCCAGCAGCAAGGGACAGCTGAACACTGAAGCTTTCTTT. The J gene is TRBJ1-1, the V gene TRBV7-9; TRBD1 matches at 7 bases. From germline, CDR1 is SEHNR and CDR2 FQNEAQ (reference sequence). Trimming took 5 bases from V and 0 from J; bases not matched to a gene: 3. The length of the CDR3 is 14 residues.

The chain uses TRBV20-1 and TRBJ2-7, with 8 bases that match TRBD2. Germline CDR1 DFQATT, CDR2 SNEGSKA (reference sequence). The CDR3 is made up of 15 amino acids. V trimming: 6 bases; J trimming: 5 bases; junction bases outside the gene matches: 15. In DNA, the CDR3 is TGCAGTGCCCGGCGGGGGGACTTGGCTAGCCACGAGCAGTACTTC. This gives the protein CSARRGDLASHEQYF.

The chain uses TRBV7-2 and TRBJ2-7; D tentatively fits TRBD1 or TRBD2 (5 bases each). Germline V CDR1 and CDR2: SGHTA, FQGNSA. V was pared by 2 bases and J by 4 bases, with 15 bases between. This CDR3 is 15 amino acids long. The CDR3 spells CASSLYQGRTYEQYF. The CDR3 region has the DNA TGTGCCAGCAGCTTATACCAGGGACGGACTTACGAGCAGTACTTC.

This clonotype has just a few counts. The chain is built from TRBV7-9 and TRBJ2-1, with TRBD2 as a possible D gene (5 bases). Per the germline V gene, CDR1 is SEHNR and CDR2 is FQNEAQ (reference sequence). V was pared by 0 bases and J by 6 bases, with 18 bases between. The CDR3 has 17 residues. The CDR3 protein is CASSLARYLEDPNEQFF. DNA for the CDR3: TGTGCCAGCAGCTTAGCCCGATACCTGGAGGATCCCAATGAGCAGTTCTTC. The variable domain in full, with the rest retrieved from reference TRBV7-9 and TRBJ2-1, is DTGVSQNPRHKITKRGQNVTFRCDPISEHNRLYWYRQTLGQGPEFLTYFQNEAQLEKSRLLSDRFSAERPKGSFSTLEIQRTEQGDSAMYLCASSLARYLEDPNEQFFGPGTRLTVL.

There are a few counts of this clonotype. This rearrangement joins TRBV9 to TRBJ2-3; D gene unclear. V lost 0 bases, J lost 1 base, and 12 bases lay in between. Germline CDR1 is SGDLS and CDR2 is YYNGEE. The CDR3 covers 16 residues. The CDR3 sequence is CASSVVGNLGTDTQYF. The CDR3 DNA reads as TGTGCCAGCAGCGTAGTGGGGAATCTGGGCACAGATACGCAGTATTTT.

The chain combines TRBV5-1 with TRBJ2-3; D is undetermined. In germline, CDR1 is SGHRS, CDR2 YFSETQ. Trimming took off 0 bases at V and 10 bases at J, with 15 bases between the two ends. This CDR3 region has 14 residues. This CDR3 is CASSLGSDRFAQYF. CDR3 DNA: TGCGCCAGCAGCTTGGGTTCGGATAGGTTTGCGCAGTATTTT.

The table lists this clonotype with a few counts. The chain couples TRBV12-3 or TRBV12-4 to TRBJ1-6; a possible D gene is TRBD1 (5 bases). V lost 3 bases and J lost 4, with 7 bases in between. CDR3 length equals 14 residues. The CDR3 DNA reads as TGTGCCAGCAGTTTGCGACAGTATAATTCACCCCTCCACTTT. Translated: CASSLRQYNSPLHF.